There are a few counts of the clone carrying this TCR beta chain. Trimming cost V 5 bases and J 0 bases, with 14 bases left between them. The germline gives CDR1 DFQATT, CDR2 SNEGSKA (reference sequence). This CDR3 is built from 15 residues. These data come from a study of T cells after yellow fever vaccination. Using its own MiXCR run on the 5' RACE reads, TCRdb lists one record per CDR3 protein. The table includes about 320,000 distinct CDR3 sequences, over 3.5% detected once. The rearrangement uses TRBV20-1 and TRBJ2-4, with TRBD1 as a possible D gene (6 bases). This receptor was identified in a man aged 18 to 30 who received the YFV17D yellow fever vaccine. The specimen comprised PBMCs, sampled 15 days after the yellow fever booster vaccination. The CDR3 loop is CSAQPGTLAKNIQYF. The CDR3 DNA reads TGCAGTGCTCAACCCGGGACATTAGCCAAAAACATTCAGTACTTC.